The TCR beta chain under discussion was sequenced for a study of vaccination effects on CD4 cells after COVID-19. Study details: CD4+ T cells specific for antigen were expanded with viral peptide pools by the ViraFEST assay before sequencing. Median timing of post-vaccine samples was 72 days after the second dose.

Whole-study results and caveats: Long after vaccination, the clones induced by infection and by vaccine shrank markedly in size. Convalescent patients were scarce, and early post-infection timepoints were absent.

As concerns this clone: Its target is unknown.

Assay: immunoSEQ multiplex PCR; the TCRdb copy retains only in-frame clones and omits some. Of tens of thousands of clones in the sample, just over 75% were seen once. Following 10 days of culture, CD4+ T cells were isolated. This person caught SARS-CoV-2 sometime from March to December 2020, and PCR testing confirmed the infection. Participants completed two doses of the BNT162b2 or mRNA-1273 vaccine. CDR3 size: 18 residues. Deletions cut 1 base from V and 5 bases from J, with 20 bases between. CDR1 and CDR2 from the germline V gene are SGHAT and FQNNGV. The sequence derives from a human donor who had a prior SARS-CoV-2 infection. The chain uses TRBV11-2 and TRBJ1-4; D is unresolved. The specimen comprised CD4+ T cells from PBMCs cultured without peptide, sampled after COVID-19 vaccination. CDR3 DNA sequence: TGTGCCAGCAGCTTAGTTGCTCCCGAAAGTAGTTGGAATGAAAAACTGTTTTTT. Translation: CASSLVAPESSWNEKLFF.